This T cell receptor (beta chain) was captured by sequencing in a study of PD-1 blockade in classical Hodgkin lymphoma. Broader study findings: The origin of the repertoire differences remains undefined, with disease activity or prior therapy as possible causes.

Assay: immunoSEQ multiplex PCR; the TCRdb copy retains only in-frame clones and omits some. Of about 27,000 clones listed, 60% to 85% are singletons. As concerns this clone: Its antigen remains unidentified.

Every patient was affected by relapse after autologous stem cell transplantation, while exposure to brentuximab vedotin was not uniform. By magnetic negative selection, CD4+ T cells were purified from thawed PBMCs. The sequencing used CD4+ T cells from blood, collected at baseline. The clonotype originates from a human donor with classical Hodgkin lymphoma.

The CDR3 spells CASSLEPGGGLPGELFF. CDR3 in DNA: TGTGCCAGCAGCTTAGAGCCGGGGGGGGGCCTCCCCGGGGAGCTGTTTTTT. The chain joins TRBV11-2 to TRBJ2-2, with TRBD2 matching over 8 bases. The V segment lost 0 bases and the J segment 6 bases; nucleotides outside the gene matches: 9. CDR3 size: 17 residues. Per germline, CDR1 SGHAT and CDR2 FQNNGV.